Listed here are 3 T cell receptor beta chains from one sample, sequenced in a study of OX40 agonist ivuxolimab in advanced cancers. Some clones are missing from TCRdb's copy, which holds only in-frame ones; the method was immunoSEQ multiplex PCR. In the table there are 80,000 to 100,000 clones, roughly 89% of which are singletons. Material: CD4+ or CD8+ T cells sorted from blood, obtained in a trial of the OX40 agonist ivuxolimab. The receptors originated from an adult with an advanced solid tumor such as melanoma, head and neck, liver or kidney cancer.

The chain links TRBV10-2 to TRBJ2-5; the D gene is possibly TRBD2 (7 bases). CDR3 length: 15 amino acids. Between the trimmed V and J ends, which lost 5 bases and 9 bases, there was a span of 22 bases. Germline-derived CDR1 and CDR2 are WSHSY and SAAADI. In DNA, the CDR3 is TGCGCCAGCAGTTTGTCTAGTGGGGGGGCGGGGGCCCAGTACTTC. Protein: CASSLSSGGAGAQYF.

The chain carries TRBV18 and TRBJ2-1, with 11 bases matching TRBD2. Trimming at V came to 5 bases and at J to 5 bases, leaving 8 bases not matched to a gene. Germline V CDR1 and CDR2: KGHSH, LQKENI. The CDR3 is made up of 16 amino acids. The CDR3 loop is CASSMTSGVPNNEQFF. CDR3 DNA: TGTGCCAGCTCAATGACTAGCGGGGTTCCCAACAATGAGCAGTTCTTC.

The V gene is TRBV5-1, the J gene TRBJ1-2, with 10 bases fitting TRBD1. The J segment lost 6 bases and the V segment lost 0 bases, leaving 2 bases of the junction unmatched. There are 14 residues in the CDR3. The germline gives CDR1 SGHRS, CDR2 YFSETQ. DNA for the CDR3: TGCGCCAGCAGCTTGGGACAGGGGGCAAATGGCTACACCTTC. As protein: CASSLGQGANGYTF. Variable domain in full (rest from reference TRBV5-1 and TRBJ1-2): KAGVTQTPRYLIKTRGQQVTLSCSPISGHRSVSWYQQTPGQGLQFLFEYFSETQRNKGNFPGRFSGRQFSNSRSEMNVSTLELGDSALYLCASSLGQGANGYTFGSGTRLTVV.